This T cell receptor beta chain was identified during a study of radiotherapy plus CTLA-4 blockade in lung cancer. Germline CDR1 SGHDT, CDR2 YYEEEE. Trimming pared 1 base from V and 8 bases from J, leaving 10 bases between. This CDR3 is 14 amino acids long. Produced via immunoSEQ multiplex PCR; TCRdb's table is partial and in-frame only. The sample lists more than 90,000 clones, roughly 80% occurring once. The sample in question was peripheral blood, obtained from a patient treated with radiotherapy plus ipilimumab. The clonotype originates from a human donor with non-small cell lung cancer that progressed on radiotherapy plus ipilimumab. V usage is TRBV5-6 and J usage is TRBJ1-6; D unresolved. The CDR3 region is CASSLLANYSPLHF. CDR3 DNA: TGTGCCAGCAGCTTGTTGGCCAATTATTCACCCCTCCACTTT.